These T cell receptor beta chains were read from a single sample in a study of human T cells and chemical hapten exposure. TCRdb passed the RACE reads through MiXCR, listing each CDR3 protein once. The table has fewer than 45,000 distinct CDR3 sequences, approximately 12% seen once. The material sequenced was whole blood, taken in connection with sensitization to the hapten diphenylcyclopropenone (DPC). The receptors stem from a middle-aged woman with alopecia areata. Some clones in this sample may be carry-over from other donors' samples. Each CDR3 is given with its conserved first and last residue. The D gene is left open where the match is weak. For some rows the clone size is stated as once, few or many, or as a class when expanded; others skip it.

abundance: medium-sized; j_gene: TRBJ2-3; d_gene: NA; v_gene: TRBV5-6; CDR3aa: CASTRSDTQYF; CDR3nt: TGTGCCAGCACCAGGTCAGATACGCAGTATTTT
abundance: many; j_gene: TRBJ2-2; d_gene: NA; v_gene: TRBV5-1; CDR3aa: CASSLRPDTGELFF; CDR3nt: TGCGCCAGCAGCTTGCGGCCCGACACCGGGGAGCTGTTTTTT
abundance: few; j_gene: TRBJ2-1; d_gene: NA; v_gene: TRBV28; CDR3aa: CASSLDWDEQFF; CDR3nt: TGTGCCAGCAGTTTAGACTGGGATGAGCAGTTCTTC
abundance: few; j_gene: TRBJ2-5; d_gene: TRBD2; v_gene: TRBV7-2; CDR3aa: CASSSGTSGSTQYF; CDR3nt: TGTGCCAGCAGCTCCGGGACTAGCGGGAGCACCCAGTACTTC
abundance: many; j_gene: TRBJ1-6; d_gene: TRBD1; v_gene: TRBV10-2; CDR3aa: CASSATGDGSPLHF; CDR3nt: TGCGCCAGCAGTGCCACAGGGGATGGCTCACCCCTCCACTTT
abundance: NA; j_gene: TRBJ2-7; d_gene: NA; v_gene: TRBV28; CDR3aa: CASSLYRQQYF; CDR3nt: TGTGCCAGCAGTTTATACAGGCAGCAGTACTTC
abundance: few; j_gene: TRBJ2-1; d_gene: TRBD2; v_gene: TRBV3-1; CDR3aa: CASSHGSGTSGNEQFF; CDR3nt: TGTGCCAGCAGCCATGGATCGGGGACTAGCGGTAATGAGCAGTTCTTC
abundance: few; j_gene: TRBJ2-5; d_gene: NA; v_gene: TRBV7-2; CDR3aa: CASSPGDAETQYF; CDR3nt: TGTGCCAGCAGCCCCGGGGACGCAGAGACCCAGTACTTC
abundance: many; j_gene: TRBJ1-5; d_gene: NA; v_gene: TRBV5-8; CDR3aa: CASSLGSPTGFNQPQHF; CDR3nt: TGTGCCAGCAGCTTGGGGAGCCCAACAGGGTTCAATCAGCCCCAGCATTTT
abundance: NA; j_gene: TRBJ2-3; d_gene: TRBD2; v_gene: TRBV7-2; CDR3aa: CASSYSGGGTDTQYF; CDR3nt: TGTGCCAGCAGTTATAGCGGGGGAGGCACAGATACGCAGTATTTT
abundance: few; j_gene: TRBJ2-7; d_gene: TRBD1; v_gene: TRBV28; CDR3aa: CASSEPGQGVYEQYF; CDR3nt: TGTGCCAGCAGTGAGCCGGGACAGGGGGTCTACGAGCAGTACTTC
abundance: many; j_gene: TRBJ2-2; d_gene: NA; v_gene: TRBV29-1; CDR3aa: CSASTRGTGELFF; CDR3nt: TGCAGCGCGAGTACTAGGGGAACCGGGGAGCTGTTTTTT
abundance: many; j_gene: TRBJ2-2; d_gene: TRBD1; v_gene: TRBV7-6; CDR3aa: CASSFVPGQGNGELFF; CDR3nt: TGTGCCAGCAGCTTCGTCCCGGGACAGGGGAACGGGGAGCTGTTTTTT
abundance: many; j_gene: TRBJ2-3; d_gene: TRBD2; v_gene: TRBV5-1; CDR3aa: CASSLELAGGSNTQYF; CDR3nt: TGCGCCAGCAGCTTGGAACTAGCGGGAGGCTCGAATACGCAGTATTTT
abundance: many; j_gene: TRBJ2-1; d_gene: NA; v_gene: TRBV6-4; CDR3aa: CASSDSGGSEQFF; CDR3nt: TGTGCCAGCAGTGACTCGGGGGGTTCCGAGCAGTTCTTC
abundance: NA; j_gene: TRBJ1-5; d_gene: TRBD1; v_gene: TRBV6-1; CDR3aa: CASSEAYGTGGGQPQHF; CDR3nt: TGTGCCAGCAGTGAAGCGTATGGGACAGGGGGAGGCCAGCCCCAGCATTTT
abundance: many; j_gene: TRBJ2-1; d_gene: TRBD2; v_gene: TRBV7-8; CDR3aa: CASSLGLAVYNEQFF; CDR3nt: TGTGCCAGCAGCTTGGGACTAGCGGTTTACAATGAGCAGTTCTTC
abundance: NA; j_gene: TRBJ2-1; d_gene: NA; v_gene: TRBV18; CDR3aa: CASSRGVTYNDEQFF; CDR3nt: TGTGCCAGCTCAAGGGGGGTGACCTACAACGATGAGCAGTTCTTC
abundance: few; j_gene: TRBJ2-3; d_gene: TRBD1; v_gene: TRBV5-1; CDR3aa: CASSRGQTSTDTQYF; CDR3nt: TGCGCCAGCAGCCGGGGACAGACTAGCACAGATACGCAGTATTTT
abundance: many; j_gene: TRBJ2-2; d_gene: NA; v_gene: TRBV6-2/TRBV6-3; CDR3aa: CASSQGRELFF; CDR3nt: TGTGCCAGCAGTCAGGGGAGAGAGCTGTTTTTT
abundance: few; j_gene: TRBJ1-1; d_gene: NA; v_gene: TRBV29-1; CDR3aa: CSVVRGATNTEAFF; CDR3nt: TGCAGCGTTGTGAGGGGGGCCACGAACACTGAAGCTTTCTTT
abundance: many; j_gene: TRBJ2-7; d_gene: NA; v_gene: TRBV25-1; CDR3aa: CASSEGSTAYEQYF; CDR3nt: TGTGCCAGCAGTGAAGGGAGCACAGCCTACGAGCAGTACTTC
abundance: many; j_gene: TRBJ2-5; d_gene: NA; v_gene: TRBV28; CDR3aa: CASSRQYQETQYF; CDR3nt: TGTGCCAGCAGCCGGCAGTACCAAGAGACCCAGTACTTC
abundance: NA; j_gene: TRBJ2-2; d_gene: NA; v_gene: TRBV29-1; CDR3aa: CSGGTGELFF; CDR3nt: TGCAGTGGGGGCACCGGGGAGCTGTTTTTT
abundance: few; j_gene: TRBJ2-3; d_gene: NA; v_gene: TRBV7-9; CDR3aa: CAGCEGVGTDTQYF; CDR3nt: TGTGCCGGCTGTGAGGGTGTAGGCACAGATACGCAGTATTTT
abundance: NA; j_gene: TRBJ1-2; d_gene: NA; v_gene: TRBV10-2; CDR3aa: CASSEGSARAEGYTF; CDR3nt: TGCGCCAGCAGTGAGGGTTCTGCTCGGGCGGAGGGCTACACCTTC
abundance: many; j_gene: TRBJ2-1; d_gene: TRBD2; v_gene: TRBV9; CDR3aa: CASSVAVGLAYREQFF; CDR3nt: TGTGCCAGCAGCGTAGCAGTGGGACTAGCTTACCGGGAGCAGTTCTTC
abundance: many; j_gene: TRBJ2-7; d_gene: TRBD1; v_gene: TRBV29-1; CDR3aa: CSVCPGTGATYEQYF; CDR3nt: TGCAGCGTTTGCCCGGGGACAGGAGCTACCTACGAGCAGTACTTC
abundance: NA; j_gene: TRBJ2-6; d_gene: NA; v_gene: TRBV29-1; CDR3aa: CSVSRDTDSGANVLTF; CDR3nt: TGCAGCGTCTCCCGGGACACTGACTCTGGGGCCAACGTCCTGACTTTC
abundance: many; j_gene: TRBJ2-7; d_gene: NA; v_gene: TRBV9; CDR3aa: CASSVEGQASYEQYF; CDR3nt: TGTGCCAGCAGCGTAGAGGGTCAGGCCTCCTACGAGCAGTACTTC
abundance: few; j_gene: TRBJ2-4; d_gene: TRBD2; v_gene: TRBV11-2; CDR3aa: CASSRGLAGGANIQYF; CDR3nt: TGTGCCAGCAGCCGGGGACTAGCGGGCGGGGCAAACATTCAGTACTTC
abundance: many; j_gene: TRBJ2-3; d_gene: TRBD2; v_gene: TRBV10-2; CDR3aa: CASSEPPFSGASDTQYF; CDR3nt: TGCGCCAGCAGTGAGCCGCCGTTTAGCGGGGCCTCAGATACGCAGTATTTT
abundance: few; j_gene: TRBJ2-7; d_gene: NA; v_gene: TRBV28; CDR3aa: CASRTSNAYEQYF; CDR3nt: TGTGCCAGCAGGACCTCAAACGCCTACGAGCAGTACTTC
abundance: NA; j_gene: TRBJ2-3; d_gene: TRBD2; v_gene: TRBV6-4; CDR3aa: CASSLAGATDTQYF; CDR3nt: TGTGCCAGCAGTTTAGCGGGGGCCACAGATACGCAGTATTTT
abundance: many; j_gene: TRBJ2-5; d_gene: TRBD1; v_gene: TRBV5-1; CDR3aa: CASSLRTGTQETQYF; CDR3nt: TGCGCCAGCAGCTTGCGGACAGGGACCCAAGAGACCCAGTACTTC
abundance: many; j_gene: TRBJ1-2; d_gene: NA; v_gene: TRBV24-1; CDR3aa: CATSDHLGRHGYTF; CDR3nt: TGTGCCACCAGTGACCACTTGGGAAGGCACGGCTACACCTTC
abundance: many; j_gene: TRBJ2-4; d_gene: NA; v_gene: TRBV28; CDR3aa: CASSLPGIQYF; CDR3nt: TGTGCCAGCAGTTTACCCGGCATTCAGTACTTC
abundance: many; j_gene: TRBJ2-7; d_gene: TRBD2; v_gene: TRBV5-1; CDR3aa: CASSSDTSGNSYEQYF; CDR3nt: TGCGCCAGCAGCTCCGACACTAGCGGGAACTCCTACGAGCAGTACTTC
abundance: NA; j_gene: TRBJ2-1; d_gene: TRBD1; v_gene: TRBV3-1; CDR3aa: CASSQDDRAEQFF; CDR3nt: TGTGCCAGCAGCCAAGATGACAGGGCTGAGCAGTTCTTC
abundance: many; j_gene: TRBJ2-3; d_gene: NA; v_gene: TRBV6-1; CDR3aa: CASSEATGVADTQYF; CDR3nt: TGTGCCAGCAGTGAAGCTACGGGGGTGGCAGATACGCAGTATTTT
abundance: NA; j_gene: TRBJ2-1; d_gene: NA; v_gene: TRBV24-1; CDR3aa: CATQGFPTSYNEQFF; CDR3nt: TGTGCCACCCAGGGCTTCCCGACTTCCTACAATGAGCAGTTCTTC
abundance: many; j_gene: TRBJ2-7; d_gene: NA; v_gene: TRBV7-8; CDR3aa: CASSSPVGRPTYEQYF; CDR3nt: TGTGCCAGCAGTAGCCCCGTGGGACGGCCTACCTACGAGCAGTACTTC
abundance: few; j_gene: TRBJ2-1; d_gene: NA; v_gene: TRBV7-2; CDR3aa: CASSLATAYNEQFF; CDR3nt: TGTGCCAGCAGCTTAGCGACAGCCTACAATGAGCAGTTCTTC
abundance: many; j_gene: TRBJ2-1; d_gene: NA; v_gene: TRBV7-9; CDR3aa: CASSFRDLNNEQFF; CDR3nt: TGTGCCAGCAGCTTTAGGGACTTGAACAATGAGCAGTTCTTC
abundance: many; j_gene: TRBJ2-5; d_gene: NA; v_gene: TRBV29-1; CDR3aa: CSALDSPGETQYF; CDR3nt: TGCAGCGCCCTGGACTCTCCCGGGGAGACCCAGTACTTC
abundance: few; j_gene: TRBJ1-1; d_gene: NA; v_gene: TRBV3-1; CDR3aa: CASSGHGDTEAFF; CDR3nt: TGTGCCAGCAGCGGGCATGGGGACACTGAAGCTTTCTTT
abundance: NA; j_gene: TRBJ2-7; d_gene: NA; v_gene: TRBV15; CDR3aa: CATSGPNEQYF; CDR3nt: TGTGCCACCAGCGGGCCAAACGAGCAGTACTTC
abundance: few; j_gene: TRBJ1-1; d_gene: TRBD1; v_gene: TRBV7-2; CDR3aa: CASSFRDRGTEAFF; CDR3nt: TGTGCCAGCAGCTTCCGGGACAGGGGCACTGAAGCTTTCTTT
abundance: NA; j_gene: TRBJ2-5; d_gene: NA; v_gene: TRBV2; CDR3aa: CASSPLVPETQYF; CDR3nt: TGTGCCAGCAGTCCACTAGTTCCGGAGACCCAGTACTTC